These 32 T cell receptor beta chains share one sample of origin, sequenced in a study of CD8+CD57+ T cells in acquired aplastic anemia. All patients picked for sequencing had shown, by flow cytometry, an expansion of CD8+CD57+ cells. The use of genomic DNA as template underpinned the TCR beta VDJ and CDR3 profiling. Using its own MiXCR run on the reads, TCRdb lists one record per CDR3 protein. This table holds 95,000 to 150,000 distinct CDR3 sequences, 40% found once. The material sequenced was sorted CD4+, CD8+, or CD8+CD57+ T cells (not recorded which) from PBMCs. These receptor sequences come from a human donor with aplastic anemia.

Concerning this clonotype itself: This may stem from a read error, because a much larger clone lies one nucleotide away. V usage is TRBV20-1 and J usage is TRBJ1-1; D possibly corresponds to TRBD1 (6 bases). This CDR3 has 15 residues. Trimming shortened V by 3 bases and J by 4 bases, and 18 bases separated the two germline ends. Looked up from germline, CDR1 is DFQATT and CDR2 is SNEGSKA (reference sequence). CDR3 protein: CSARRGGGGGTEAFF. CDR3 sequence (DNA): TGCAGTGCTAGGAGGGGAGGAGGGGGGGGCACTGAAGCTTTCTTT.

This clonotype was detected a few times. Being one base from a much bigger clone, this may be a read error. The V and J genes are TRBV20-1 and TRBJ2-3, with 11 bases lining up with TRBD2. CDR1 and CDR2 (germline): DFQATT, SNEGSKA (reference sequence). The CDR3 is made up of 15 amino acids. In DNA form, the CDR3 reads TGCAGTGCTAGAAATAGCGGGGGGGTTATAGATACGCGGTATTTT. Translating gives CSARNSGGVIDTRYF.

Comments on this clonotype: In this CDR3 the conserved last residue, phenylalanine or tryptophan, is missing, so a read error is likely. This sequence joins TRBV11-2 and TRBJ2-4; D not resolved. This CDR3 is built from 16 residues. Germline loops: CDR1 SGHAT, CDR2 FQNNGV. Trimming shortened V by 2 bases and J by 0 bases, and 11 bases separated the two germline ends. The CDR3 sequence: CASSLSSVGAKNIQYL. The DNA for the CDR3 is TGTGCCAGCAGCTTAAGCTCCGTTGGAGCCAAAAACATTCAGTACCTC.

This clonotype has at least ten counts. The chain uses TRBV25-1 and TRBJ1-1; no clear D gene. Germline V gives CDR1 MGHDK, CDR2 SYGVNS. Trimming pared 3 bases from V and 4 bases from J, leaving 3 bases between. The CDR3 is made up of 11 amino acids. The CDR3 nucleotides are TGTGCCAGCAGTGAGCGCACTGAAGCTTTCTTT. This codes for CASSERTEAFF.

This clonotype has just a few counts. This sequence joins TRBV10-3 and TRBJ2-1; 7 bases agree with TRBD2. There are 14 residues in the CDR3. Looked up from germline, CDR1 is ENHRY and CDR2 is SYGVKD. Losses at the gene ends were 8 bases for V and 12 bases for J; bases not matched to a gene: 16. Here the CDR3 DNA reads TGTGCCATCGGTAGTACAGGACTAGACACCGGGCAGTTCTTC. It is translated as CAIGSTGLDTGQFF.

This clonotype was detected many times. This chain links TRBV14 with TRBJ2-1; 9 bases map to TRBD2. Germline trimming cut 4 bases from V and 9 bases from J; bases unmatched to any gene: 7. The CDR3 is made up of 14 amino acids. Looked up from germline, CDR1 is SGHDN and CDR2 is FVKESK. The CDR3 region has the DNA TGTGCCAGCAGCCTAAGCGGGGGGAGGGGTGAGCAGTTCTTC. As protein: CASSLSGGRGEQFF.

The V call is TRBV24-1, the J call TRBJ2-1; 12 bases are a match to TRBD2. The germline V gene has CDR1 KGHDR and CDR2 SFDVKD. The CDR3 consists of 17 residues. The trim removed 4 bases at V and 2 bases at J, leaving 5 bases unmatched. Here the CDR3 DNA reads TGTGCCACCAGTGACCGACTAGCGGGGGCCGCCTACAATGAGCAGTTCTTC. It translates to CATSDRLAGAAYNEQFF.

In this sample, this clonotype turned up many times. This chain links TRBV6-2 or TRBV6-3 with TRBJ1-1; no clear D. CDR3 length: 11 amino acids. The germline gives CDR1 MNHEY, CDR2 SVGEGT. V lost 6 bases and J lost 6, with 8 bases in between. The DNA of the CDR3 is TGTGCCAGCAGACGGACTGCTGAAGCTTTCTTT. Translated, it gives CASRRTAEAFF.

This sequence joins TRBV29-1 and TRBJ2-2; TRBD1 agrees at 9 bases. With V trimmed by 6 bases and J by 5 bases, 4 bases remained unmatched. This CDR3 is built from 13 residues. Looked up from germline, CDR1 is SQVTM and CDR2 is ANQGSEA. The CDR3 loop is CSVGTGWTGELFF. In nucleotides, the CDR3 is TGCAGCGTCGGGACAGGGTGGACCGGGGAGCTGTTTTTT.

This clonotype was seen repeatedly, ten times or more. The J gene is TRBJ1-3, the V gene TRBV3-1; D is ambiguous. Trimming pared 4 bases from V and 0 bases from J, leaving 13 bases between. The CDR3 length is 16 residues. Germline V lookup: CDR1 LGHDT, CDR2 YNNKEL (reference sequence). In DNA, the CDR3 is TGTGCCAGCAGCCCCAGGAGCCCTTCCTCTGGAAACACCATATATTTT. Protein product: CASSPRSPSSGNTIYF.

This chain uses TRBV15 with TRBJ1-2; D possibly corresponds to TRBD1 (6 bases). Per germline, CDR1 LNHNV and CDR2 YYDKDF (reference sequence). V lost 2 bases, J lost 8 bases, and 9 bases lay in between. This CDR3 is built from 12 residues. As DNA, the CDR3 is TGTGCCACCAGCAGATCAGACAGGGGCTACACCTTC. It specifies CATSRSDRGYTF.

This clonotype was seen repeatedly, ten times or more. CDR3 in amino acids: CASSLEVGPGYEQYV. The DNA of the CDR3 is TGTGCCAGCAGCTTAGAAGTGGGCCCCGGATACGAGCAGTACGTC. The chain couples TRBV7-9 to TRBJ2-7, with D uncertain. Trimming left V 1 base short and J 4 bases short, with 14 bases between. CDR1 and CDR2 (germline): SEHNR, FQNEAQ (reference sequence). The length of the CDR3 is 15 residues.

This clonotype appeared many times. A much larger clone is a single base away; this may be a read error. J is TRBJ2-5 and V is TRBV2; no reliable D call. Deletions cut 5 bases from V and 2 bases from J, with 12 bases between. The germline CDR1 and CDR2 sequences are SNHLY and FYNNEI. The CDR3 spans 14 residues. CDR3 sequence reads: CASSKLTGQETQYF. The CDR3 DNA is TGTGCCAGCAGTAAACTGACCGGACAAGAGACCCAGTACTTC.

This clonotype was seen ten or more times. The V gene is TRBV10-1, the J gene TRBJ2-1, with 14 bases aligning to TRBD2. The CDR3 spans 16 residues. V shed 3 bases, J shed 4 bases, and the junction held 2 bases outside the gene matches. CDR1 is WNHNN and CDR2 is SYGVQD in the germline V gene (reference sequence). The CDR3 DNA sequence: TGCGCCAGCAGTGAAGGGACTAGCGGGGGATACAATGAGCAGTTCTTC. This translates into CASSEGTSGGYNEQFF.

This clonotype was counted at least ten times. The CDR3 is CASSGGPPGQPQHF. In DNA, the CDR3 is TGTGCCAGCAGTGGGGGTCCGCCGGGTCAGCCCCAGCATTTT. V gene TRBV2 combines with J gene TRBJ1-5; D not certain. Germline CDR1 SNHLY, CDR2 FYNNEI. V lost 4 bases and J 6 bases, leaving 13 bases between the germline ends. The CDR3 consists of 14 residues.

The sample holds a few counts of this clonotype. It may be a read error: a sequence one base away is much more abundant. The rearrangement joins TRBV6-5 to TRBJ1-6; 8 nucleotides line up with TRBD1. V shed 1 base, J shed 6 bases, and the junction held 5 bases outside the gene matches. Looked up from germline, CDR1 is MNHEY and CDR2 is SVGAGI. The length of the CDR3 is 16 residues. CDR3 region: CASSYWRTGSNSPLHF. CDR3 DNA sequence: TGTGCCAGCAGTTACTGGCGGACAGGGTCTAATTCACCCCTCCACTTT.

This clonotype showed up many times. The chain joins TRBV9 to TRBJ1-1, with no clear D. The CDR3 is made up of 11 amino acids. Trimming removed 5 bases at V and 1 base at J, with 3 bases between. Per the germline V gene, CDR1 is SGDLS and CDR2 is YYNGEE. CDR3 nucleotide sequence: TGTGCCAGCAGACCGAACACTGAAGCTTTCTTT. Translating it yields CASRPNTEAFF.

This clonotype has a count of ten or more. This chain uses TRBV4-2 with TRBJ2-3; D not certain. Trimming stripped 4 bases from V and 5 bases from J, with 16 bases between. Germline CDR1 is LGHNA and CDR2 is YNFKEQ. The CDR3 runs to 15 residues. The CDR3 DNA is TGTGCCAGCAGCCCGAGCCCTCATGGGGAAGATACGCAGTATTTT. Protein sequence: CASSPSPHGEDTQYF.

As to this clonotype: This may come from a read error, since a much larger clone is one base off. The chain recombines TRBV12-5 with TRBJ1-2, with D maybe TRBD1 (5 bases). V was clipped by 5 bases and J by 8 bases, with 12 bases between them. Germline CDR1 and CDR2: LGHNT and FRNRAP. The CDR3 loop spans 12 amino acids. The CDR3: CASGRGIGGYTF. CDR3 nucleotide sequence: TGTGCTAGTGGTAGGGGAATAGGCGGCTACACCTTC.

CDR3 residues: CASSLGGTGFLNTEAFF. DNA for the CDR3: TGCGCCAGCAGCTTGGGGGGGACAGGCTTCTTAAACACTGAAGCTTTCTTT. V is TRBV5-1 and J is TRBJ1-1; TRBD1 agrees at 8 bases. The ends lost 0 bases at V and 2 bases at J; junction bases unmatched: 9. CDR1 is SGHRS, CDR2 YFSETQ, per germline. The length of the CDR3 is 17 residues. Drawing the rest from reference TRBV5-1 and TRBJ1-1, the complete variable domain is KAGVTQTPRYLIKTRGQQVTLSCSPISGHRSVSWYQQTPGQGLQFLFEYFSETQRNKGNFPGRFSGRQFSNSRSEMNVSTLELGDSALYLCASSLGGTGFLNTEAFFGQGTRLTVV.

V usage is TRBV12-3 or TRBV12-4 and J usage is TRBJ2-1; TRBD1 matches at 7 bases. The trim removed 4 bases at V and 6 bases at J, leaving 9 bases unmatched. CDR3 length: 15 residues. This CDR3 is CASSSTRGQANEQFF. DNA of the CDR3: TGTGCCAGCAGTTCTACCCGCGGACAGGCCAATGAGCAGTTCTTC.

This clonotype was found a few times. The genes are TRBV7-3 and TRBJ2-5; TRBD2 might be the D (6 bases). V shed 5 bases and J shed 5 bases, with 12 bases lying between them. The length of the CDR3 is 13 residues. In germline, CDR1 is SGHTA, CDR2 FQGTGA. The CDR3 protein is CASSRRGLETQYF. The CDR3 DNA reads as TGTGCCAGCAGCCGACGGGGGTTGGAGACCCAGTACTTC.

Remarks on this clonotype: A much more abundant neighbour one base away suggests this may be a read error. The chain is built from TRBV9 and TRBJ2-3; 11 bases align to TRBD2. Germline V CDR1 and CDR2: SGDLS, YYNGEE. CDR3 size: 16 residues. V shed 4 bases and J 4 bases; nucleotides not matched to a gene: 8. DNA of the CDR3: TGTGCCAGCAGCCCGACTAGCGGGGAGGCTGCAGATACGCAGTATTTT. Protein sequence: CASSPTSGEAADTQYF.

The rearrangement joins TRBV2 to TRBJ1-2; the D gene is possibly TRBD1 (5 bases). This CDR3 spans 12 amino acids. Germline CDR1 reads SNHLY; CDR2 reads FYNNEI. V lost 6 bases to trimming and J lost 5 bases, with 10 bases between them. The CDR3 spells CASRVGEYGYTF. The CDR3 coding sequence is TGTGCCAGCAGGGTAGGGGAGTATGGCTACACCTTC.

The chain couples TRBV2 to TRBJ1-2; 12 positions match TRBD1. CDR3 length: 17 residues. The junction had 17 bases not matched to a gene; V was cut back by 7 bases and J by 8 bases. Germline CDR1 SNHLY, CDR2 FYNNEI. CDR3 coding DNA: TGTGCCAGCATCGTTCCCGGGACAGGGGGCCCTTTGAGAGGCTACACCTTC. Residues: CASIVPGTGGPLRGYTF.

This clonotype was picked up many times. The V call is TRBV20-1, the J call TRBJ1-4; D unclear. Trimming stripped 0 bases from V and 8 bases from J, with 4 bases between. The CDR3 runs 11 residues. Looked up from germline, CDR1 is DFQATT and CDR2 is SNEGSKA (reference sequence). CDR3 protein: CSARDGEKLFF. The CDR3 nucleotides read TGCAGTGCTAGAGATGGGGAAAAACTGTTTTTT.

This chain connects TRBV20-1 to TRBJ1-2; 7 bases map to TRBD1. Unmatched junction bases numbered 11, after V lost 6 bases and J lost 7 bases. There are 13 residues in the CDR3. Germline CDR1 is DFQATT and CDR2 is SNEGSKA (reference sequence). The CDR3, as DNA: TGCAGTGCCCAAGACAGGGAGTGGAGTGGCTACACCTTC. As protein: CSAQDREWSGYTF.

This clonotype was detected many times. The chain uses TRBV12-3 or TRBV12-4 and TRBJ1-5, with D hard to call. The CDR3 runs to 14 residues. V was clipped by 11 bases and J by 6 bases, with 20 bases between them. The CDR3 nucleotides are TGTGCCTCGCGCAGAGGCAGCGGTAGTCAGCCCCAGCATTTT. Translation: CASRRGSGSQPQHF.

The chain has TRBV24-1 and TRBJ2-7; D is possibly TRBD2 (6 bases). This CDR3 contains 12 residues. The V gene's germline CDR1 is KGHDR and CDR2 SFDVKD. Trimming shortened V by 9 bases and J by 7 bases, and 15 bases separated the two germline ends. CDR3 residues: CATPWRGREQYV. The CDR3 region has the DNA TGTGCCACCCCTTGGAGAGGGAGGGAGCAGTACGTC.

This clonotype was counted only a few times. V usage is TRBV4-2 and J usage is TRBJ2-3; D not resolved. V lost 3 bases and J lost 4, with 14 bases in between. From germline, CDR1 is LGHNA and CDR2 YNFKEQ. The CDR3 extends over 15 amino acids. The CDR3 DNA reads TGTGCCAGCAGCCAGGCCCCCGATGGCGCAGATACGCAGTATTTT. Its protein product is CASSQAPDGADTQYF.

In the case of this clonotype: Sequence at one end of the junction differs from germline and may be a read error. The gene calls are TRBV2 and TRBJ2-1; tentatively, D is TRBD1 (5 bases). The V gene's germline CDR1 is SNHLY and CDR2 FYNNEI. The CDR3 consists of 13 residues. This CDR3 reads CATATTVYSEQFF. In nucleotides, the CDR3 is TGTGCCACCGCTACGACAGTCTACAGTGAGCAGTTCTTC.

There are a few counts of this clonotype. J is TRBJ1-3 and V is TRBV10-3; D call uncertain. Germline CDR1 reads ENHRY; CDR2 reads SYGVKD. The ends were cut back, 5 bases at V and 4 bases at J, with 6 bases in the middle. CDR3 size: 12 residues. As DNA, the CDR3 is TGTGCCATCAGTTCGGACGGAAACACCATATATTTT. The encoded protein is CAISSDGNTIYF.